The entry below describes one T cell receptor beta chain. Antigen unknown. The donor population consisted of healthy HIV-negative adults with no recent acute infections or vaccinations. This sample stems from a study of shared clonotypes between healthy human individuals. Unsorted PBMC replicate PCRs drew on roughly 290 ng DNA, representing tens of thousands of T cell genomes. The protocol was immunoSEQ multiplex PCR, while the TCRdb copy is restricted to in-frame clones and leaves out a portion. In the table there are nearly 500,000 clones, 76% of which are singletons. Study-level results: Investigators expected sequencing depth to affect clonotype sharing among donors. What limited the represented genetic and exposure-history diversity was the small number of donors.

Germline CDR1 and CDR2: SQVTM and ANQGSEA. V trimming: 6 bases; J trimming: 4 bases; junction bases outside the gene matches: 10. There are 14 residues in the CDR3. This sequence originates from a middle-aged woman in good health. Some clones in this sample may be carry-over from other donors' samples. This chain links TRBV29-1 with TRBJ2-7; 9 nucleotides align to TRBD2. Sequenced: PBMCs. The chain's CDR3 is CSVGVGAGGYEQYF. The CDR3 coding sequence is TGCAGCGTGGGGGTTGGAGCGGGAGGATACGAGCAGTACTTC.